One and the same sample provided the 31 T cell receptor beta chains below, sequenced in a study of cytomegalovirus exposure and HLA in healthy donors. Primers included in the PCR were 60 Vbeta and 13 Jbeta primers. Method: immunoSEQ multiplex PCR; TCRdb's copy keeps in-frame clones and lacks some. The sample lists 150,000 to 200,000 clones, around 81% occurring once. Input material: PBMCs. The receptors originated from a young woman in good health and CMV-seronegative.

The chain links TRBV5-1 to TRBJ2-5; a weak D match, TRBD1 (6 bases). CDR3 length equals 14 residues. V lost 1 base to trimming and J lost 4 bases, with 11 bases between them. The germline gives CDR1 SGHRS, CDR2 YFSETQ. CDR3 amino acids: CASSLSGAAETQYF. CDR3 sequence (DNA): TGCGCCAGCAGCTTGTCAGGGGCGGCAGAGACCCAGTACTTC.

The V gene is TRBV6-5, the J gene TRBJ2-1; D possibly corresponds to TRBD2 (6 bases). The V gene lost 6 bases and the J gene lost 1 base, with 13 bases spanning the gap. The CDR3 is made up of 15 amino acids. CDR1 is MNHEY, CDR2 SVGAGI, per germline. In DNA form, the CDR3 reads TGTGCCAGCAGCGGGACTCTCGGGTCCTACAATGAGCAGTTCTTC. Translation gives CASSGTLGSYNEQFF.

This chain uses TRBV6-6 with TRBJ2-7; 9 nucleotides line up with TRBD2. The germline V gene encodes CDR1 MNHNY and CDR2 SVGAGI (reference sequence). The V and J ends lost 7 bases and 3 bases, in that order; junction bases with no gene match: 10. This CDR3 is built from 15 residues. CDR3 sequence reads: CASTHSAGGSYEQYF. The CDR3 nucleotides are TGTGCCAGCACCCACAGCGCGGGGGGGAGCTACGAGCAGTACTTC.

The V gene is TRBV9, the J gene TRBJ2-3, with D unresolved. Germline assignment: CDR1 SGDLS and CDR2 YYNGEE. This CDR3 contains 14 residues. V was shortened by 0 bases and J by 2 bases, with 7 bases between the two germline ends. The chain's CDR3 is CASSVDSHTDTQYF. CDR3 bases: TGTGCCAGCAGCGTAGACTCGCACACAGATACGCAGTATTTT.

To note about this clone: One end of the junction fails to match germline, which may point to a read error. J is TRBJ2-6 and V is TRBV7-2, with D perhaps TRBD1 (5 bases). CDR1 and CDR2 from the germline V gene are SGHTA and FQGNSA. The CDR3 has 13 amino acids. The CDR3 nucleotides are TGTGCCAGCAGCTTAGCTGGGGCCAACGGCCTGACTTTC. Residues: CASSLAGANGLTF.

The chain carries TRBV25-1 and TRBJ1-3, with D tentatively TRBD1 (6 bases). V was trimmed by 8 bases and J by 0 bases, leaving 11 bases between them. From germline, CDR1 is MGHDK and CDR2 SYGVNS. The length of the CDR3 is 14 residues. CDR3 in DNA: TGTGCCAGCGGAACAGGGACCTCTGGAAACACCATATATTTT. This gives the protein CASGTGTSGNTIYF.

The table lists this clone with a count of one. The chain recombines TRBV7-2 with TRBJ2-3, with 8 bases aligning to TRBD1. This CDR3 region has 16 residues. Germline V gives CDR1 SGHTA, CDR2 FQGNSA. The junction had 7 bases not matched to a gene; V was cut back by 2 bases and J by 3 bases. CDR3 bases: TGTGCCAGCAGCTTAAACACAGGGGGTGGGACAGATACGCAGTATTTT. It translates to CASSLNTGGGTDTQYF.

The CDR3 protein is CSAGTGNNEQFF. The CDR3 DNA is TGCAGCGCAGGGACAGGGAACAATGAGCAGTTCTTC. The chain combines TRBV29-1 with TRBJ2-1; 9 nucleotides agree with TRBD1. This CDR3 is 12 amino acids long. Losses at the gene ends were 7 bases for V and 5 bases for J; bases not matched to a gene: 3. Germline V gene lookup returns CDR1 SQVTM and CDR2 ANQGSEA.

This chain joins TRBV5-1 and TRBJ2-1; D possibly corresponds to TRBD2 (5 bases). The CDR3 loop spans 14 amino acids. Trimming left V 4 bases short and J 6 bases short, with 14 bases between. Germline CDR1 reads SGHRS; CDR2 reads YFSETQ. The CDR3 DNA is TGCGCCAGCAGCACGGACTCAAACGGCAATGAGCAGTTCTTC. Translated: CASSTDSNGNEQFF.

This clone was recorded a few times. This chain joins TRBV9 and TRBJ2-5, with 12 bases identical to TRBD2. The CDR3 has 15 amino acids. Germline trimming cut 4 bases from V and 3 bases from J; bases unmatched to any gene: 4. CDR1 is SGDLS and CDR2 is YYNGEE in the germline V gene. CDR3 sequence: CASSPRTSGKETQYF. The CDR3 bases are TGTGCCAGCAGCCCCCGGACTAGCGGGAAAGAGACCCAGTACTTC.

The rearrangement uses TRBV19 and TRBJ1-4; unclear D gene. The CDR3 runs 15 residues. Looked up from germline, CDR1 is LNHDA and CDR2 is SQIVND (reference sequence). V lost 6 bases to trimming and J lost 4 bases, with 15 bases between them. The CDR3 protein is CASSPMATGNEKLFF. In nucleotides, the CDR3 is TGTGCCAGTAGCCCCATGGCAACGGGTAATGAAAAACTGTTTTTT. Full variable domain (remainder filled in from reference TRBV19 and TRBJ1-4): DGGITQSPKYLFRKEGQNVTLSCEQNLNHDAMYWYRQDPGQGLRLIYYSQIVNDFQKGDIAEGYSVSREKKESFPLTVTSAQKNPTAFYLCASSPMATGNEKLFFGSGTQLSVL.

The chain joins TRBV7-9 to TRBJ2-5; tentatively, D is TRBD1 (7 bases). CDR3 length: 14 amino acids. V gave up 5 bases and J gave up 1 base, with 11 bases separating them. The V gene's germline CDR1 is SEHNR and CDR2 FQNEAQ (reference sequence). The CDR3 DNA reads as TGTGCCAGCAGCGCGGGACAGATCCAAGAGACCCAGTACTTC. Its protein product is CASSAGQIQETQYF.

The rearrangement uses TRBV11-2 and TRBJ2-1, with D possibly being TRBD2 (6 bases). Germline V gene data show CDR1 as SGHAT and CDR2 as FQNNGV. CDR3 length: 14 amino acids. V was pared by 0 bases and J by 6 bases, with 9 bases between. CDR3 residues: CASSLDLSGNEQFF. The CDR3 nucleotides are TGTGCCAGCAGCTTAGATCTTAGCGGCAATGAGCAGTTCTTC. Full variable domain (rest looked up from reference TRBV11-2 and TRBJ2-1): EAGVAQSPRYKIIEKRQSVAFWCNPISGHATLYWYQQILGQGPKLLIQFQNNGVVDDSQLPKDRFSAERLKGVDSTLKIQPAKLEDSAVYLCASSLDLSGNEQFFGPGTRLTVL.

This sequence joins TRBV19 and TRBJ2-3; TRBD2 aligns across 9 bases. The CDR3 has 17 amino acids. Trimming removed 1 base from V and 2 bases from J; junction bases left unmatched: 7. Germline V gene sequence: CDR1 LNHDA, CDR2 SQIVND (reference sequence). The CDR3 DNA reads TGTGCCAGTAGTATAGTTGGTAGCGGGGGCCTCACAGATACGCAGTATTTT. Its protein is CASSIVGSGGLTDTQYF.

V is TRBV5-6 and J is TRBJ1-5; no definite D call. The CDR3 totals 15 residues. Germline V gene sequence: CDR1 SGHDT, CDR2 YYEEEE. V shed 3 bases and J shed 4 bases, with 14 bases lying between them. The DNA for the CDR3 is TGTGCCAGCAGCTGGTCCGGGATGGGGAATCAGCCCCAGCATTTT. Protein: CASSWSGMGNQPQHF.

This clone was counted between two and nine times. The chain combines TRBV28 with TRBJ2-7, with 7 bases matching TRBD1. The CDR3 is 14 amino acids. The J segment lost 4 bases and the V segment lost 4 bases, leaving 7 bases of the junction unmatched. The germline gives CDR1 MDHEN, CDR2 SYDVKM. The DNA of the CDR3 is TGTGCCAGCAGTTCCCCGGGACAGATATACGAGCAGTACTTC. Amino acid sequence: CASSSPGQIYEQYF.

This clone has a single count. The junction and the germline gene differ at one end; a read error may be behind it. The J gene is TRBJ2-6, the V gene TRBV11-2; D may be TRBD1 (5 bases). The CDR3 sequence is 17 residues long. The germline gives CDR1 SGHAT, CDR2 FQNNGV. The CDR3 sequence is CASKLRRRYAGANGLTF. For the CDR3, the DNA is TGTGCCAGCAAGCTTAGAAGGCGGTACGCTGGGGCCAACGGCCTGACTTTC.

This clone showed up just once. The J gene is TRBJ2-3, the V gene TRBV10-3; 9 nucleotides agree with TRBD2. The ends lost 10 bases at V and 2 bases at J; junction bases unmatched: 7. The CDR3 is 14 residues long. Germline V gene lookup returns CDR1 ENHRY and CDR2 SYGVKD. CDR3 region: CATSSGRTTDTQYF. DNA of the CDR3: TGTGCCACTTCGAGCGGGAGGACCACAGATACGCAGTATTTT.

The V gene is TRBV7-2, the J gene TRBJ1-4, with D unclear. Between the trimmed V and J ends, which lost 4 bases and 8 bases, there was a span of 8 bases. The length of the CDR3 is 12 residues. Per germline, CDR1 SGHTA and CDR2 FQGNSA. CDR3 DNA: TGTGCCAGCAGCTCCCGAGGCGAAAAACTGTTTTTT. It codes for CASSSRGEKLFF.

The chain is built from TRBV9 and TRBJ1-3; D unclear. Deletions cut 0 bases from V and 5 bases from J, with 12 bases between. CDR1 is SGDLS, CDR2 YYNGEE, per germline. The length of the CDR3 is 15 residues. The CDR3 region is CASSVDGGSRNTIYF. For the CDR3, the DNA is TGTGCCAGCAGCGTAGATGGAGGTTCTAGAAACACCATATATTTT.

The V and J genes are TRBV9 and TRBJ2-7; weak D call: TRBD2 (5 bases). The V gene's germline CDR1 is SGDLS and CDR2 YYNGEE. This CDR3 has 15 residues. Trimming left V 0 bases short and J 2 bases short, with 12 bases between. DNA for the CDR3: TGTGCCAGCAGCGTAGGGTGGGGAGTAACCTACGAGCAGTACTTC. It yields the protein CASSVGWGVTYEQYF.

The chain is built from TRBV10-3 and TRBJ1-1, with TRBD1 matching 8 bases. The CDR3 is made up of 15 amino acids. Germline V lookup: CDR1 ENHRY, CDR2 SYGVKD. Losses at the gene ends were 3 bases for V and 6 bases for J; bases not matched to a gene: 9. The DNA for the CDR3 is TGTGCCATCAGTGAAGGCAGGGGGCCTCGGTCTGAAGCTTTCTTT. Translation: CAISEGRGPRSEAFF.

The genes are TRBV5-6 and TRBJ1-4; maybe TRBD1 (6 bases). Trimming removed 2 bases at V and 7 bases at J, with 15 bases between. The germline V gene encodes CDR1 SGHDT and CDR2 YYEEEE. The CDR3 is made up of 15 amino acids. The CDR3 is CASSLAGGAGEKLFF. The CDR3 DNA sequence: TGTGCCAGCAGCTTAGCCGGGGGGGCCGGTGAAAAACTGTTTTTT.

The sample holds one count of this clone. Other nucleotide sequences in the sample specify the same CDR3. This sequence joins TRBV4-3 and TRBJ2-7; the D gene is possibly TRBD1 (6 bases). Germline V gene sequence: CDR1 LGHNA, CDR2 YSLEER. Trimming removed 0 bases from V and 4 bases from J, with 10 bases in between. This CDR3 has 14 amino acids. The CDR3 DNA is TGCGCCAGCAGCCAAGACGGCAGGGGATACGAGCAGTACTTC. It yields the protein CASSQDGRGYEQYF.

The sample holds one count of this clone. Other DNA sequences of this sample code for an identical CDR3. The rearrangement links TRBV27 to TRBJ2-3; a possible D gene is TRBD1 (6 bases). Between the trimmed V and J ends, which lost 6 bases and 5 bases, there was a span of 15 bases. Germline CDR1 and CDR2: MNHEY and SMNVEV (reference sequence). The CDR3 extends over 14 amino acids. This CDR3 is CASRPGQQGDTQYF. In DNA form, the CDR3 reads TGTGCCAGCAGGCCGGGACAACAAGGAGATACGCAGTATTTT.

The chain carries TRBV14 and TRBJ2-7, with 7 positions matching TRBD2. Per the germline V gene, CDR1 is SGHDN and CDR2 is FVKESK. This CDR3 contains 15 residues. J lost 4 bases, V lost 1 base, and 7 bases had no gene match. The DNA for the CDR3 is TGTGCCAGCAGCCAAGTTATGGGGACTACTTACGAGCAGTACTTC. Protein: CASSQVMGTTYEQYF.

The rearrangement links TRBV7-6 to TRBJ2-7, with 7 bases lining up with TRBD2. With V trimmed by 5 bases and J by 6 bases, 16 bases remained unmatched. CDR1 and CDR2 (germline): SGHVS, FNYEAQ. CDR3 length: 16 amino acids. The CDR3 region is CASSPREGPQEGEQYF. Written as DNA, the CDR3 is TGTGCCAGCAGCCCCAGGGAGGGTCCGCAGGAGGGCGAGCAGTACTTC.

This clone was recorded only once. The V call is TRBV19, the J call TRBJ2-7; 12 bases are shared with TRBD1. Germline V gene lookup returns CDR1 LNHDA and CDR2 SQIVND (reference sequence). V lost 5 bases, J lost 6 bases, and 5 bases stayed unmatched. CDR3 length: 14 residues. The CDR3 sequence: CASSASGQGAEQYF. The CDR3 DNA reads as TGTGCCAGTAGTGCCTCGGGACAGGGGGCCGAGCAGTACTTC.

The chain has TRBV27 and TRBJ2-3; 10 bases map to TRBD2. The CDR3 is 19 residues long. Germline assignment: CDR1 MNHEY and CDR2 SMNVEV (reference sequence). Trimming cost V 7 bases and J 1 base; bases outside gene matches: 17. CDR3 protein: CASTAMRAGGPLGTDTQYF. The CDR3 coding sequence is TGTGCCAGCACCGCCATGCGAGCGGGAGGGCCTCTGGGCACAGATACGCAGTATTTT.

The V call is TRBV7-2, the J call TRBJ1-4; 8 nucleotides match TRBD1. V lost 4 bases and J lost 6; bases outside the gene matches: 4. Germline V CDR1 and CDR2: SGHTA, FQGNSA. The CDR3 runs 14 residues. Here the CDR3 DNA reads TGTGCCAGCAGCTCGACAGGGGTGGATGAAAAACTGTTTTTT. As protein: CASSSTGVDEKLFF. The complete variable domain, with remaining parts taken from reference TRBV7-2 and TRBJ1-4, reads GAGVSQSPSNKVTEKGKDVELRCDPISGHTALYWYRQSLGQGLEFLIYFQGNSAPDKSGLPSDRFSAERTGGSVSTLTIQRTQQEDSAVYLCASSSTGVDEKLFFGSGTQLSVL.

This chain links TRBV7-2 with TRBJ2-2; 12 nucleotides match TRBD1. The length of the CDR3 is 16 residues. V shed 7 bases, J shed 6 bases, and the junction held 9 bases outside the gene matches. Germline loops: CDR1 SGHTA, CDR2 FQGNSA. For the CDR3, the DNA is TGTGCCAGCAATTCAGGGACAGGGGGCAGGTCCGGGGAGCTGTTTTTT. Encoded protein: CASNSGTGGRSGELFF.